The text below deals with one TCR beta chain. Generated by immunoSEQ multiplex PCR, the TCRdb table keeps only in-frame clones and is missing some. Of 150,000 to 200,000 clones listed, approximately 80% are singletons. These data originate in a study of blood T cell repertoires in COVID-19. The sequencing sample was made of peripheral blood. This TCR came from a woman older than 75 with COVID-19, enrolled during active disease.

CDR3: CASSQGMSQQVAWNTIYF. The CDR3 region has the DNA TGTGCCAGCAGCCAAGGCATGAGTCAGCAGGTGGCATGGAACACCATATATTTT. The J gene is TRBJ1-3, the V gene TRBV3-1 (or the pseudogene TRBV3-2); D call uncertain. The CDR3 loop spans 18 amino acids. V was clipped by 1 base and J by 7 bases, with 23 bases between them. In germline, CDR1 is LGHDT, CDR2 YNNKEL (reference sequence).